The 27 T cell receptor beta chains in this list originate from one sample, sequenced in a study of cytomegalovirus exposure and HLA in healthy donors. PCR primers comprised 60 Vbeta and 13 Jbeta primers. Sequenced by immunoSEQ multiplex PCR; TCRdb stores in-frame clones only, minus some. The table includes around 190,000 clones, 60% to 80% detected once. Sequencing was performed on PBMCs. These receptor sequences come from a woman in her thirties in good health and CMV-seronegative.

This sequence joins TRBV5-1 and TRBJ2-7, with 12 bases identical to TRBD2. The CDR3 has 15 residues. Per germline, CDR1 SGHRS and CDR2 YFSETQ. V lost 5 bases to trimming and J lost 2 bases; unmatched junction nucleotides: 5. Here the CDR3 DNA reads TGCGCCAGCAGGCCTCTAGCGGGGGGGACCTACGAGCAGTACTTC. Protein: CASRPLAGGTYEQYF.

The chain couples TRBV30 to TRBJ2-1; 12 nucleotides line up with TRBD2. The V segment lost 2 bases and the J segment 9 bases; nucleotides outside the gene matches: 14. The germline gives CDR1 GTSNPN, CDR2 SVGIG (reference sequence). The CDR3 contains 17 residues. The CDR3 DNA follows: TGTGCCTGGAGTCCCACCAGGACTAGCGGGATACTCAGTGAGCAGTTCTTC. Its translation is CAWSPTRTSGILSEQFF.

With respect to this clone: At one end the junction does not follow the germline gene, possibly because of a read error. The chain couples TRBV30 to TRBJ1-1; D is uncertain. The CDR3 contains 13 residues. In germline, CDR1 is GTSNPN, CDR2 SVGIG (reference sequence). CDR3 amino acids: CAWNHRENSEAFF. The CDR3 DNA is TGTGCCTGGAATCATAGGGAGAACAGTGAAGCTTTCTTT.

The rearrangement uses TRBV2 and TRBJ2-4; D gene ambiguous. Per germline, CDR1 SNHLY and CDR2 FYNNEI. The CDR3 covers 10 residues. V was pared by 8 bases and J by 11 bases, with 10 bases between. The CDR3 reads CASRLSLQYF. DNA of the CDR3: TGTGCCAGCCGACTCAGCCTTCAGTACTTC.

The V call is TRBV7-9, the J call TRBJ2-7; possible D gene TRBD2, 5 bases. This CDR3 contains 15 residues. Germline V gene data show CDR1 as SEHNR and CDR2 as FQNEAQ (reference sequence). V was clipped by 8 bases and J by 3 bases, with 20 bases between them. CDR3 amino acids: CASSGREAGGYEQYF. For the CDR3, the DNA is TGTGCCAGCTCTGGTCGTGAGGCAGGAGGCTACGAGCAGTACTTC.

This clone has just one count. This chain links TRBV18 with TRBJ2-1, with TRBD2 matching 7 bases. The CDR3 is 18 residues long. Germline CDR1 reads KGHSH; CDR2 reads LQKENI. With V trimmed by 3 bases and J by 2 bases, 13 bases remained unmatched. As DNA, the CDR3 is TGTGCCAGCTCACCTGGGTGGCGGCTAGCGGCCACCTACAATGAGCAGTTCTTC. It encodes CASSPGWRLAATYNEQFF.

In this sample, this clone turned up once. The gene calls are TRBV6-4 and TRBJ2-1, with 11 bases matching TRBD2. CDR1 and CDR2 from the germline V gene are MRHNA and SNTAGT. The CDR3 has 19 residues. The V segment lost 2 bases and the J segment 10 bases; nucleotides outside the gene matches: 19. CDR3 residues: CASSDDRGLAGGGGGEQFF. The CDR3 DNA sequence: TGTGCCAGCAGTGACGATCGAGGGCTAGCGGGAGGCGGGGGTGGGGAGCAGTTCTTC.

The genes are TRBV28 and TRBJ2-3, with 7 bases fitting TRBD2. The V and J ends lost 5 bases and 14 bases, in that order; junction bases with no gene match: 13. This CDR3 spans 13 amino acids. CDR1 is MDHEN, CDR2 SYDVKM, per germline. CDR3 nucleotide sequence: TGTGCCAGCAGTGACGAGACTAGCCCTCATGCGTATTTT. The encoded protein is CASSDETSPHAYF.

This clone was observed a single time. The CDR3 DNA reads TGTGCCAGCAGCCCCTGGCCCGGCAGGGGGGACAATGAGCAGTTCTTC. This gives the protein CASSPWPGRGDNEQFF. This chain uses TRBV7-9 with TRBJ2-1, with D tentatively TRBD1 (7 bases). With 5 bases removed from V and 5 bases from J, the gap between germline ends came to 19 bases. The germline V gene has CDR1 SEHNR and CDR2 FQNEAQ (reference sequence). The CDR3 is 16 residues long.

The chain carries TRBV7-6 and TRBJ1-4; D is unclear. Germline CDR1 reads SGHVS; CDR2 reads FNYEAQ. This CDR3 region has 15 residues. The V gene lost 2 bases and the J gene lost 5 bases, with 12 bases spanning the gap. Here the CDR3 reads CASSLYGLRNEKLFF. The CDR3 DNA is TGTGCCAGCAGCTTATATGGTCTCAGGAATGAAAAACTGTTTTTT.

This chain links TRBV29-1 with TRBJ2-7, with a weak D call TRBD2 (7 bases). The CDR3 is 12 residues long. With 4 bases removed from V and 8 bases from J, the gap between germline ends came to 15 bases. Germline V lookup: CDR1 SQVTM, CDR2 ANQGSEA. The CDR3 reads CSVALGGAKQYF. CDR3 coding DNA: TGCAGCGTTGCGCTAGGGGGGGCTAAGCAGTACTTC.

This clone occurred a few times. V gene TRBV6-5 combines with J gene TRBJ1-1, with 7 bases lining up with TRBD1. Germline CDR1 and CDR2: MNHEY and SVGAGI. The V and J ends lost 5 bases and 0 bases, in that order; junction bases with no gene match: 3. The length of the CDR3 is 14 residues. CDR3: CASSTGQMNTEAFF. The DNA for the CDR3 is TGTGCCAGCAGTACGGGACAGATGAACACTGAAGCTTTCTTT.

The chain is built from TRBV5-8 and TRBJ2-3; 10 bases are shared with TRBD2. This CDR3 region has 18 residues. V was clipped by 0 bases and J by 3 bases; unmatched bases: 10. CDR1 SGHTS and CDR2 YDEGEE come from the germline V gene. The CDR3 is CASSLAASGGARTDTQYF. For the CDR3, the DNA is TGTGCCAGCAGCTTGGCTGCGAGCGGGGGGGCCAGGACAGATACGCAGTATTTT.

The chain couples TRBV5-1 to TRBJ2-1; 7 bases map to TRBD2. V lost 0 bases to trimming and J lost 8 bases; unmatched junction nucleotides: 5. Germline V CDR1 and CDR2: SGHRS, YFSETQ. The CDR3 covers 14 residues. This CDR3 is CASSLVSAGDEQFF. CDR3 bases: TGCGCCAGCAGCTTGGTTTCGGCGGGGGATGAGCAGTTCTTC.

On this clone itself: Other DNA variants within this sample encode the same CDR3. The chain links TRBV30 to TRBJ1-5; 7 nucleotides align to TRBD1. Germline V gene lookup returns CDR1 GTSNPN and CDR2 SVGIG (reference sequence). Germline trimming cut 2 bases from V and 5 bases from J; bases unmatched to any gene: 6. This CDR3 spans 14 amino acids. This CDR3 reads CAWSLTGAYQPQHF. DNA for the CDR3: TGTGCCTGGAGTTTAACAGGGGCCTATCAGCCCCAGCATTTT.

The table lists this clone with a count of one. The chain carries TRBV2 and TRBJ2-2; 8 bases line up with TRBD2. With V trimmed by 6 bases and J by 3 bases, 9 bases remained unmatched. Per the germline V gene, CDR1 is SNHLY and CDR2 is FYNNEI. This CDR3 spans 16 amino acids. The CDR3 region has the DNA TGTGCCAGCAGCTACCCAGCGGGGGCCTACACCGGGGAGCTGTTTTTT. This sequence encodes CASSYPAGAYTGELFF.

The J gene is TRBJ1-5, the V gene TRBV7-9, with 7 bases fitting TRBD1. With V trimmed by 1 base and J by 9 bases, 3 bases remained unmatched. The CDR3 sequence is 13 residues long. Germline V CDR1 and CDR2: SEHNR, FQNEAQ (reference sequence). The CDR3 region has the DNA TGTGCCAGCAGCTTAGGGTCAGGGGGGCCCCAGCATTTT. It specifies CASSLGSGGPQHF.

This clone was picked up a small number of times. The CDR3 is CASSLYSVNSPLHF. The CDR3, as DNA: TGTGCCAGCAGTTTATATAGCGTTAATTCACCCCTCCACTTT. This rearrangement joins TRBV27 to TRBJ1-6; no clear D. The CDR3 runs 14 residues. The V and J ends lost 1 base and 6 bases respectively, with 7 bases between them. Germline CDR1 is MNHEY and CDR2 is SMNVEV (reference sequence).

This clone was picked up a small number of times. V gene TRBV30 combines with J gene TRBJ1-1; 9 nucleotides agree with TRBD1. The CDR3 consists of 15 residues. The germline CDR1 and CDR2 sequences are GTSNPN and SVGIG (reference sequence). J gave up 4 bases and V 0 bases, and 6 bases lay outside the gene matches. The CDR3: CAWSVWTGDATEAFF. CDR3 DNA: TGTGCCTGGAGTGTTTGGACAGGGGATGCCACTGAAGCTTTCTTT.

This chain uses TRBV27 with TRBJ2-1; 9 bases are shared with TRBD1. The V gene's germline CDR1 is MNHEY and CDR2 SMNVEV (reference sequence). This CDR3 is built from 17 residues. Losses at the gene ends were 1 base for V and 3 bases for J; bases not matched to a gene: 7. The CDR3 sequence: CASSLLSGQGIYNEQFF. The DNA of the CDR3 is TGTGCCAGCAGTTTATTATCAGGACAGGGGATCTACAATGAGCAGTTCTTC.

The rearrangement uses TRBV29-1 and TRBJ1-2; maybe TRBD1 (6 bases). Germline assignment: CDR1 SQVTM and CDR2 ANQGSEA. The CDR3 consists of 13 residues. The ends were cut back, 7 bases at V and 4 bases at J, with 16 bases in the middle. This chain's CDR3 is CSAEGGQVYGYTF. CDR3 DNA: TGCAGCGCCGAGGGGGGGCAAGTCTATGGCTACACCTTC.

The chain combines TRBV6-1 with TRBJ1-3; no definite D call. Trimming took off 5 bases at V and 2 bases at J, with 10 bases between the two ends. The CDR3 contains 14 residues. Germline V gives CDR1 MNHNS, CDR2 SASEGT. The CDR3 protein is CASSTWRPGNTIYF. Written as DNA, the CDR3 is TGTGCCAGCAGTACCTGGAGGCCTGGAAACACCATATATTTT.

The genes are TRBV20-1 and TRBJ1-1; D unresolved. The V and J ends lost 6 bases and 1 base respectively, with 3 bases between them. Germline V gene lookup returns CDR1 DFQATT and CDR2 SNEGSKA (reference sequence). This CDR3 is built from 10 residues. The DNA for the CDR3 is TGCAGTGCGAGGAACACTGAAGCTTTCTTT. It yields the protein CSARNTEAFF.

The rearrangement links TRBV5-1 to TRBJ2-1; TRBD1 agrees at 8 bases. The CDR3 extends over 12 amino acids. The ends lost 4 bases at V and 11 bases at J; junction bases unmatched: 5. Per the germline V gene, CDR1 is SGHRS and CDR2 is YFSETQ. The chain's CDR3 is CASSQDRGKQFF. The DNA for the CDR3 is TGCGCCAGCAGCCAAGACAGGGGAAAGCAGTTCTTC. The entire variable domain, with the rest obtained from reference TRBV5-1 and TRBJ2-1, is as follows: KAGVTQTPRYLIKTRGQQVTLSCSPISGHRSVSWYQQTPGQGLQFLFEYFSETQRNKGNFPGRFSGRQFSNSRSEMNVSTLELGDSALYLCASSQDRGKQFFGPGTRLTVL.

This chain's CDR3 is CASGVQGNQPQHF. The CDR3 nucleotides are TGTGCCAGCGGAGTACAGGGCAATCAGCCCCAGCATTTT. The chain is built from TRBV6-1 and TRBJ1-5; possible D gene TRBD1, 5 bases. Per the germline V gene, CDR1 is MNHNS and CDR2 is SASEGT. The ends were cut back, 8 bases at V and 2 bases at J, with 10 bases in the middle. The CDR3 consists of 13 residues.

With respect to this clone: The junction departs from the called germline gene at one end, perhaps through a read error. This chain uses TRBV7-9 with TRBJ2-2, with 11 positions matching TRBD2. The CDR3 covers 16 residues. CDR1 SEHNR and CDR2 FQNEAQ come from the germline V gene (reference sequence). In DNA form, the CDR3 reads TGTTCCAGCAGCTTACCGGGACTAGCGGTAACCGGGGAGCTGTTTTTT. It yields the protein CSSSLPGLAVTGELFF.

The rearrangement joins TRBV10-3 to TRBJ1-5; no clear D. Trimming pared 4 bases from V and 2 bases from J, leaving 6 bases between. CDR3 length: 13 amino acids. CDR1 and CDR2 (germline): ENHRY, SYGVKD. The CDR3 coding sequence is TGTGCCATCAGTGGGGCCCGCAATCAGCCCCAGCATTTT. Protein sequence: CAISGARNQPQHF.